This TCR beta chain is drawn from a study of T cell responses to AZD1222 COVID-19 vaccine. On this clone itself: The antigen remains undetermined.

CDR1 is MNHEY and CDR2 is SMNVEV in the germline V gene (reference sequence). The CDR3 runs 16 residues. The ends lost 5 bases at V and 4 bases at J; junction bases unmatched: 6. Points from the study as a whole: Seropositive status at baseline applied to only a handful of AZD1222 recipients.

Only in-frame clones appear in the TCRdb table, and some are missing; sequencing was by immunoSEQ multiplex PCR. In the table there are about 30,000 clones, 85% to 90% of which are singletons. The sequencing here drew on peripheral blood, taken on day 0 of AZD1222 vaccination. The source of this sequence is an adult in good health. The genes are TRBV27 and TRBJ2-1; TRBD2 matches 12 bases. CDR3 nucleotide sequence: TGTGCCAGCAGTCCGAGGGGACTAGCGGGTTACAATGAGCAGTTCTTC. Its protein is CASSPRGLAGYNEQFF.